This entry is about one T cell receptor beta chain. The data are from a study of blood T cell repertoires in COVID-19. Looking at the study overall: Samples representing acute and convalescent COVID-19 were sourced from the United States, Italy and Spain. PBMCs, B-cell-depleted T cells, or T cells were the source of the cDNA or gDNA that made up the material.

Produced via immunoSEQ multiplex PCR; TCRdb's table is partial and in-frame only. The sample carries roughly 130,000 clones, roughly 78% recorded once. The V end lost 5 bases, the J end lost 3 bases, and 20 bases lay between the germline ends. The CDR3 is 16 amino acids. Per the germline V gene, CDR1 is SGHVS and CDR2 is FNYEAQ. This clonotype was sampled from a man aged 55 to 70 with acute or convalescent COVID-19. The chain couples TRBV7-6 to TRBJ2-7, with a tentative D call TRBD2 (5 bases). Sample: peripheral blood. The CDR3 region is CASSLADGGVGYEQYF. The CDR3 DNA is TGTGCCAGCAGCCTCGCGGACGGAGGAGTCGGCTACGAGCAGTACTTC.